The rows below give T cell receptor beta chains drawn from one sample of a study of shared clonotypes between healthy human individuals. Clones were read by immunoSEQ multiplex PCR, and TCRdb kept only the in-frame ones, dropping some. The repertoire holds some 2,100,000 clones, with 95% as singletons. Input material: naive CD4+ T cells sorted from blood. Every receptor here comes from a man between 18 and 29 years old in good health. Each CDR3 is given with its conserved first and last residue. The order of the fields is CDR3 protein, CDR3 DNA, V gene, J gene, D gene. The D gene is left open where the match is weak.

CASSEWAGGTEAFF	TGCGCCAGCAGTGAGTGGGCCGGAGGGACTGAAGCTTTCTTT	TRBV10-1	TRBJ1-1	NA
CASSEHLLAVTDTQYF	TGTGCCAGCAGTGAACATCTACTAGCGGTCACAGATACGCAGTATTTT	TRBV6-1	TRBJ2-3	TRBD2
CAWSRRGLVTEAFF	TGTGCCTGGAGTCGAAGGGGGCTTGTCACTGAAGCTTTCTTT	TRBV30	TRBJ1-1	TRBD1
CASSSPTGRNTEAFF	TGTGCCAGCAGTTCTCCGACAGGTCGGAACACTGAAGCTTTCTTT	TRBV27	TRBJ1-1	NA
CASRRGDNYGYTF	TGTGCCAGCAGGAGGGGAGATAACTATGGCTACACCTTC	TRBV6-1	TRBJ1-2	NA
CASSLGRDGEQFF	TGTGCCAGCAGCTTAGGGAGAGACGGTGAGCAGTTCTTC	TRBV7-2	TRBJ2-1	NA
CASSESIRETQYF	TGCGCCAGCAGTGAGTCGATCAGAGAGACCCAGTACTTC	TRBV10-1	TRBJ2-5	NA
CASSLNRFAATDYGYTF	TGTGCCAGCAGTTTAAACAGGTTTGCAGCGACTGACTATGGCTACACCTTC	TRBV27	TRBJ1-2	NA
CASSFETGIGQPQHF	TGTGCCAGCAGTTTTGAGACGGGCATCGGTCAGCCCCAGCATTTT	TRBV28	TRBJ1-5	NA
CASSPDYNSPLHF	TGTGCCAGCAGCCCCGACTATAATTCACCCCTCCACTTT	TRBV5-4	TRBJ1-6	NA
CVARDTYYNEQFF	TGTGTTGCCCGGGACACATACTACAATGAGCAGTTCTTC	TRBV28	TRBJ2-1	NA